This T cell receptor beta chain originates from a study of shared clonotypes between healthy human individuals. Trimming removed 3 bases at V and 6 bases at J, with 12 bases between. The CDR3 spans 14 residues. CDR1 LNHDA and CDR2 SQIVND come from the germline V gene (reference sequence). This table comes from immunoSEQ multiplex PCR, and its TCRdb copy is limited to in-frame clones, with some not included. The data hold about 670,000 clones, with less than 80% observed a single time. The origin of this receptor is a woman aged 25 to 39 in good health. The rearrangement links TRBV19 to TRBJ1-5; D gene uncertain. The sample consisted of memory CD4+ T cells sorted from blood. Subset specified: CD45RA-negative fraction. Here the CDR3 reads CASSIGQVGQPQHF. DNA for the CDR3: TGTGCCAGTAGTATCGGTCAAGTAGGTCAGCCCCAGCATTTT. Combining the CDR3 with reference TRBV19 and TRBJ1-5 gives the whole variable domain DGGITQSPKYLFRKEGQNVTLSCEQNLNHDAMYWYRQDPGQGLRLIYYSQIVNDFQKGDIAEGYSVSREKKESFPLTVTSAQKNPTAFYLCASSIGQVGQPQHFGDGTRLSIL.